The clone carrying this T cell receptor (beta chain) was counted at least ten times. Germline lookup yields CDR1 MDHEN and CDR2 SYDVKM. The CDR3 covers 17 residues. Trimming left V 4 bases short and J 0 bases short, with 19 bases between. This specimen comes from a study of T cells in Graves' hyperthyroidism and ophthalmopathy. RNA transcripts were the template for amplifying TCR beta CDR3 regions. During a first-round RT-PCR of the TCR CDR3, the HTBI primer set was used. Each CDR3 protein gets one entry after TCRdb re-called the multiplex PCR reads with MiXCR. The table lists some 350,000 distinct CDR3 sequences, nearly 15% of them singletons.

The chain carries TRBV28 and TRBJ2-7; D is possibly TRBD2 (6 bases). Sequencing input: blood. The source of this sequence is a woman aged 55-70 years with Graves' ophthalmopathy. The DNA of the CDR3 is TGTGCCAGCAGTTCACTCCTTCTAAGCGGGTTCTCCTACGAGCAGTACTTC. It translates to CASSSLLLSGFSYEQYF.